These 21 T cell receptor beta chains originate from one sample sequenced in a study of regulatory T cells in long-lasting Graves disease. Time point specified: persistent/refractory GD, antithyroid drugs over 5 years with positive TRAb. Generation of the TCR library employed RNA extracted from PBMCs. The TCR beta library used iRepertoire HTBI primers with Arm-PCR amplification of CDR3. MiXCR, applied by TCRdb to the multiplex PCR reads, yields one record per CDR3 protein. The table has 250,000 to 300,000 distinct CDR3 sequences, around 23% seen once; the top ten hold approximately 60%. Sequenced here: peripheral blood mononuclear cells (PBMCs), sampled when the disease was refractory, from a patient treated with antithyroid drugs. The source of these receptors is a female donor with Graves disease.

This clonotype was counted at least ten times. The chain has TRBV6-1 and TRBJ2-7; 7 bases fit TRBD1. With 6 bases clipped from V and 1 base from J, the junction kept 0 bases outside the gene matches. The V gene's germline CDR1 is MNHNS and CDR2 SASEGT. The CDR3 is 12 residues long. CDR3 region: CASRGQSYEQYF. The DNA of the CDR3 is TGTGCCAGCAGGGGACAGTCCTACGAGCAGTACTTC.

This clonotype was counted many times. The J gene is TRBJ2-7, the V gene TRBV12-3 or TRBV12-4; D gene ambiguous. Trimming stripped 1 base from V and 0 bases from J, with 7 bases between. The CDR3 runs to 14 residues. In DNA form, the CDR3 reads TGTGCCAGCAGTTTAGACCCTTTCTCCTACGAGCAGTACTTC. Translation gives CASSLDPFSYEQYF.

The table lists this clonotype with a few counts. This sequence joins TRBV20-1 and TRBJ2-7; 7 nucleotides agree with TRBD1. This CDR3 spans 15 amino acids. From germline, CDR1 is DFQATT and CDR2 SNEGSKA (reference sequence). V dropped 6 bases and J dropped 6; count of bases not matched to a gene: 17. In nucleotides, the CDR3 is TGCAGTGCCGGGACAGTAGGATCCCGAAACCGCGAGCAGTACTTC. Protein product: CSAGTVGSRNREQYF.

This chain uses TRBV19 with TRBJ2-7, with TRBD1 matching over 7 bases. The CDR3 is made up of 15 amino acids. From germline, CDR1 is LNHDA and CDR2 SQIVND (reference sequence). The J segment lost 2 bases and the V segment lost 8 bases, leaving 12 bases of the junction unmatched. The CDR3 is CASPRTGPSPYEQYF. DNA of the CDR3: TGTGCCAGTCCACGGACAGGTCCTAGCCCCTACGAGCAGTACTTC.

There are many counts of this clonotype. V usage is TRBV12-3 or TRBV12-4 and J usage is TRBJ1-1, with 7 nucleotides matching TRBD1. Trimming removed 5 bases from V and 0 bases from J; junction bases left unmatched: 3. The CDR3 extends over 14 amino acids. The CDR3 DNA sequence: TGTGCCAGCAGTCGACAGGGAATGAACACTGAAGCTTTCTTT. Translated, it gives CASSRQGMNTEAFF.

This rearrangement joins TRBV7-9 to TRBJ2-3, with D hard to call. Deletions cut 8 bases from V and 2 bases from J, with 11 bases between. Germline values: CDR1 SEHNR, CDR2 FQNEAQ (reference sequence). The CDR3 runs 13 residues. The CDR3 here is CASSPGHTDTQYF. In DNA, the CDR3 is TGTGCCAGCTCCCCAGGCCACACAGATACGCAGTATTTT. Based on the CDR3 plus reference TRBV7-9 and TRBJ2-3, the full variable domain is DTGVSQNPRHKITKRGQNVTFRCDPISEHNRLYWYRQTLGQGPEFLTYFQNEAQLEKSRLLSDRFSAERPKGSFSTLEIQRTEQGDSAMYLCASSPGHTDTQYFGPGTRLTVL.

This clonotype was recorded at least ten times. The chain combines TRBV7-2 with TRBJ2-7; D is possibly TRBD2 (6 bases). Germline CDR1 and CDR2: SGHTA and FQGNSA. The V end was cut by 1 base, the J end by 6 bases, with 16 bases between. This CDR3 is built from 15 residues. For the CDR3, the DNA is TGTGCCAGCAGCTTAGGGTCTCCCGGAGGGGCCGAGCAGTACTTC. It encodes CASSLGSPGGAEQYF.

This chain connects TRBV20-1 to TRBJ1-1; TRBD1 agrees at 11 bases. Germline V gene sequence: CDR1 DFQATT, CDR2 SNEGSKA (reference sequence). This CDR3 has 13 residues. After removal of 0 bases from V and 8 bases from J, the junction contained 2 bases not matched to a gene. CDR3 sequence reads: CSARDGQGAEAFF. The CDR3 nucleotides are TGCAGTGCTAGAGATGGACAGGGGGCCGAAGCTTTCTTT.

Comments on this clonotype: A read error is possible here, since a much larger clone lies one base away. This rearrangement joins TRBV28 to TRBJ2-6, with D perhaps given as TRBD1 or TRBD2 (5 bases each). The CDR3 spans 16 residues. The germline gives CDR1 MDHEN, CDR2 SYDVKM. CDR3 sequence: CASSILTVTGANVLAF. CDR3 nucleotides: TGTGCCAGCAGTATCCTGACAGTAACCGGGGCCAACGTCCTGGCTTTC.

The chain combines TRBV5-5 with TRBJ1-5; D gene unclear. V lost 0 bases to trimming and J lost 6 bases, with 10 bases between them. CDR3 length: 14 residues. Germline V gene data show CDR1 as SGHKS and CDR2 as YYEKEE (reference sequence). In DNA form, the CDR3 reads TGTGCCAGCAGCTTGGCCTCGCAGGCTCAGCCCCAGCATTTT. Residues: CASSLASQAQPQHF.

The rearrangement links TRBV7-2 to TRBJ2-3; unclear D gene. CDR3 length: 13 amino acids. Germline V CDR1 and CDR2: SGHTA, FQGNSA. Trimming took 3 bases from V and 4 from J, leaving 8 bases between them. The CDR3 DNA reads as TGTGCCAGCAGCTTTTCAGCCTCAGATACGCAGTATTTT. This sequence encodes CASSFSASDTQYF. The whole variable domain, filled in from reference TRBV7-2 and TRBJ2-3, reads GAGVSQSPSNKVTEKGKDVELRCDPISGHTALYWYRQSLGQGLEFLIYFQGNSAPDKSGLPSDRFSAERTGGSVSTLTIQRTQQEDSAVYLCASSFSASDTQYFGPGTRLTVL.

This clonotype was recorded a few times. This chain links TRBV28 with TRBJ2-5, with TRBD2 as a possible D gene (5 bases). Germline CDR1 and CDR2: MDHEN and SYDVKM. V shed 5 bases and J shed 3 bases, with 10 bases lying between them. CDR3 length: 13 amino acids. CDR3 nucleotides: TGTGCCAGCAGTGCCGGGATTGAAGAGACCCAGTACTTC. Amino acid sequence: CASSAGIEETQYF.

This clonotype was detected ten times or more. This rearrangement joins TRBV28 to TRBJ1-2; TRBD1 is a possible D gene (6 bases). CDR1 MDHEN and CDR2 SYDVKM come from the germline V gene. This CDR3 has 16 residues. V was pared by 2 bases and J by 10 bases, with 23 bases between. In DNA, the CDR3 is TGTGCCAGCAGTTTAGGTGGGGGCGGATCCCGGGATGTCTACACCTTC. Protein product: CASSLGGGGSRDVYTF.

CDR3 in DNA: TGCAGCGTTGTCGGGCTAGCGGGTTCTCGGGAGCAGTACTTC. It codes for CSVVGLAGSREQYF. The J gene is TRBJ2-7, the V gene TRBV29-1; 8 bases are shared with TRBD2. The CDR3 covers 14 residues. Trimming cost V 4 bases and J 7 bases; bases outside gene matches: 12. In germline, CDR1 is SQVTM, CDR2 ANQGSEA.

This clonotype came up many times. The gene calls are TRBV7-2 and TRBJ1-2; D remains unclear. The CDR3 sequence is 15 residues long. With 4 bases removed from V and 7 bases from J, the gap between germline ends came to 19 bases. Per the germline V gene, CDR1 is SGHTA and CDR2 is FQGNSA. CDR3 sequence reads: CASSSPGPLGGGYTF. The DNA for the CDR3 is TGTGCCAGCAGCTCCCCCGGTCCACTTGGCGGTGGCTACACCTTC.

This clonotype has more than one count but fewer than ten. One base away lies a much larger clone, so this may be a sequencing read error. V and J are TRBV6-1 and TRBJ2-5, with D uncertain. CDR1 is MNHNS and CDR2 is SASEGT in the germline V gene. Trimming took 6 bases from V and 4 from J, leaving 6 bases between them. CDR3 length: 11 residues. This CDR3 is CASRARETQYF. The CDR3 nucleotides read TGTGCCAGCAGGGCCCGAGAGACCCAGTACTTC.

This clonotype occurred a few times. With a much larger clone just one base away, this may be a read error. V is TRBV11-2 and J is TRBJ2-7; tentative D call: TRBD2 (6 bases). With 5 bases removed from V and 11 bases from J, the gap between germline ends came to 16 bases. The germline gives CDR1 SGHAT, CDR2 FQNNGV. The CDR3 consists of 12 residues. CDR3 in amino acids: CASSEGLISEYF. The DNA for the CDR3 is TGTGCCAGCAGCGAAGGACTAATATCTGAGTACTTC.

This clonotype was seen repeatedly, ten times or more. The chain couples TRBV6-1 to TRBJ2-7; D assignment may be TRBD1 or TRBD2 (5 bases each). The CDR3 has 15 residues. V lost 6 bases to trimming and J lost 1 base, with 16 bases between them. CDR1 and CDR2 (germline): MNHNS, SASEGT. The CDR3 loop is CASSTGTAESYEQYF. In nucleotides, the CDR3 is TGTGCCAGCAGCACCGGGACGGCCGAATCCTACGAGCAGTACTTC.

This clonotype was observed at least ten times. V is TRBV14 and J is TRBJ1-2; no clear D. Germline V lookup: CDR1 SGHDN, CDR2 FVKESK. The CDR3 loop spans 14 amino acids. V gave up 1 base and J gave up 8 bases, with 14 bases separating them. CDR3 sequence: CASSQVTTSWGYTF. In nucleotides, the CDR3 is TGTGCCAGCAGCCAAGTTACAACCTCTTGGGGCTACACCTTC.

V is TRBV5-1 and J is TRBJ1-2, with 11 bases identical to TRBD1. CDR1 SGHRS and CDR2 YFSETQ come from the germline V gene. Trimming took 3 bases from V and 5 from J; bases not matched to a gene: 6. The CDR3 has 15 amino acids. The CDR3 here is CASSSDRGRIYGYTF. DNA for the CDR3: TGCGCCAGCAGCTCGGACAGGGGGCGAATTTATGGCTACACCTTC.

Notes on this clonotype: Its ends do not fully match the called genes, so a read error is possible. The chain joins TRBV10-3 to TRBJ2-3; 11 positions match TRBD2. The germline V gene has CDR1 ENHRY and CDR2 SYGVKD. This CDR3 region has 13 residues. The DNA for the CDR3 is TGTGCCATCAGTGAGTCTGGGCTAGCGGGAGGCAATTTT. It codes for CAISESGLAGGNF.